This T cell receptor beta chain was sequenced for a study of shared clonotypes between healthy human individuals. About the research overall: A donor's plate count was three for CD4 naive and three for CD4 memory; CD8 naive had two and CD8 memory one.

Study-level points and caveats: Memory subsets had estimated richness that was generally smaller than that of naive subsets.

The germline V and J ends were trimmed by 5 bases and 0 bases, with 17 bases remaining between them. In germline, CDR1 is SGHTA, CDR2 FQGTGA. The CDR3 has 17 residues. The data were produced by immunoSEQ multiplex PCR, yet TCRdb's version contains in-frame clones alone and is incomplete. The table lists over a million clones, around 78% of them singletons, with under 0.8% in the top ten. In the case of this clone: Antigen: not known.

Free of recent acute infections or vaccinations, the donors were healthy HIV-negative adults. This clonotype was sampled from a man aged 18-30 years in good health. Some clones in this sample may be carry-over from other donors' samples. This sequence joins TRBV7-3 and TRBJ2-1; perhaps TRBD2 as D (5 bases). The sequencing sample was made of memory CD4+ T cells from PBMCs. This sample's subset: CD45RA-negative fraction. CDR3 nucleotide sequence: TGTGCCAGCAGCCCATCGAGGGAGCGAAGCTCCTACAATGAGCAGTTCTTC. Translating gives CASSPSRERSSYNEQFF.